Described below is a single T cell receptor (beta chain) sequence and its context. Its antigen is undetermined. Germline CDR1 reads LNHNV; CDR2 reads YYDKDF (reference sequence). After removal of 5 bases from V and 5 bases from J, the junction contained 6 bases not matched to a gene. CDR3 length equals 14 residues. The entry originates in a study of T-cell memory formation after mild COVID-19. At the level of the study: TCR clusters showed largely donor specificity. Regarding the study as a whole: Pre-infection memory harbored some responding clones, suggesting cross-reactive memory joined. Contracting CD4+ clones sat mainly in CM and EM; CD8+ in EMRA.

5'RACE with constant-segment primers built TCRalpha and TCRbeta cDNA libraries with UMIs. TCRdb re-derived calls from the 5' RACE reads in MiXCR, one entry per CDR3 protein. This sample has 270,000 or so distinct CDR3 sequences, with 15% to 20% found just once. Source material: PBMCs or a T cell subset sorted from them (not recorded which). V usage is TRBV15 and J usage is TRBJ2-3, with 8 bases matching TRBD1. This receptor was identified in a man aged 18-30 years who had mild COVID-19 (a few samples of this study predate the infection). Cell type and time point are not known. The CDR3 is CATSEDRGVDTQYF. The CDR3 nucleotides are TGTGCCACCAGCGAAGACAGGGGCGTAGATACGCAGTATTTT.